This T cell receptor beta chain was found in a study of blood T cell repertoires in COVID-19. Study-wide context: Acute-phase and convalescent COVID-19 samples originated in the United States, Italy and Spain. Sample material is recorded as cDNA or gDNA derived from T cells, B-cell-depleted T cells, or PBMCs.

In the authors' methods: Amplifying reference gene primers gave estimates of nucleated cell counts. Using immunoSEQ multiplex PCR, the repertoire was profiled, and TCRdb retains in-frame clones only, with some absent. Clonal size and the V and J genes are those of that table, whereas D and trimming came from the DNA. The sample includes around 150,000 clones, 81% of them seen just once. V was pared by 3 bases and J by 2 bases, with 8 bases of the junction left unmatched. This CDR3 has 17 residues. CDR1 is SNHLY and CDR2 is FYNNEI in the germline V gene. The source of this sequence is a man aged 60-69 years with active or convalescent COVID-19. The chain carries TRBV2 and TRBJ2-5; 11 nucleotides match TRBD2. The sequencing sample was made of peripheral blood. CDR3 in amino acids: CASSERTRLAGQETQYF. CDR3 bases: TGTGCCAGCAGTGAGAGGACAAGACTAGCGGGACAAGAGACCCAGTACTTC.